This T cell receptor (beta chain) was observed in a study of T cell repertoires in cytomegalovirus infection. MiXCR was run by TCRdb on the reads, yielding one entry per CDR3 protein. Here the sample spans 75,000 to 100,000 distinct CDR3 sequences, around half being singletons. The germline V and J ends were trimmed by 4 bases and 5 bases, with 17 bases remaining between them. Germline lookup yields CDR1 SGDLS and CDR2 YYNGEE. The CDR3 runs 15 residues. For this clonotype: Its cognate antigen is unknown.

V usage is TRBV9 and J usage is TRBJ2-3, with D perhaps being TRBD1 or TRBD2 (5 bases each). This TCR was recovered from a human donor in good health (CMV status not recorded). Some clones in this sample may be carry-over from other donors' samples. Sequenced here: CD8+ T cells from cultured PBMCs, sampled from culture after CMV antigen stimulation. This CDR3 reads CASSRTRGARDTQYF. The CDR3 DNA is TGTGCCAGCAGCCGTACCCGGGGCGCGCGAGATACGCAGTATTTT.